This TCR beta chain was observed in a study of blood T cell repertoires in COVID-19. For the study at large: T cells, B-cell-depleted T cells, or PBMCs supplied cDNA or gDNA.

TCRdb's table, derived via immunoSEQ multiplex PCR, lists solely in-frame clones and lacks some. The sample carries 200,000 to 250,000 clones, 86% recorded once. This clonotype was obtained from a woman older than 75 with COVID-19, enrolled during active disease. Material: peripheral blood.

CDR3 in amino acids: CASSYLTENYGYTF. CDR3 in DNA: TGTGCCAGCAGTTACCTCACAGAAAACTATGGCTACACCTTC. The rearrangement uses TRBV6-5 and TRBJ1-2; D not resolved. The CDR3 totals 14 residues. Trimming stripped 2 bases from V and 2 bases from J, with 9 bases between. The germline V gene has CDR1 MNHEY and CDR2 SVGAGI.